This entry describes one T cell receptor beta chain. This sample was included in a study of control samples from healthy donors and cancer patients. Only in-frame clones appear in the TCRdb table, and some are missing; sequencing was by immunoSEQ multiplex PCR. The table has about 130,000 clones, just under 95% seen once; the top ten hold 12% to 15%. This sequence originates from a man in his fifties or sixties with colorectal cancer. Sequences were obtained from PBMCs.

The CDR3 loop reads CASSLSGATTGELFF. CDR3 sequence (DNA): TGTGCCAGCAGTTTATCGGGGGCCACCACCGGGGAGCTGTTTTTT. This rearrangement joins TRBV27 to TRBJ2-2; D is possibly TRBD1 (6 bases). V lost 0 bases to trimming and J lost 4 bases, with 9 bases between them. The CDR3 extends over 15 amino acids. Germline V CDR1 and CDR2: MNHEY, SMNVEV (reference sequence).